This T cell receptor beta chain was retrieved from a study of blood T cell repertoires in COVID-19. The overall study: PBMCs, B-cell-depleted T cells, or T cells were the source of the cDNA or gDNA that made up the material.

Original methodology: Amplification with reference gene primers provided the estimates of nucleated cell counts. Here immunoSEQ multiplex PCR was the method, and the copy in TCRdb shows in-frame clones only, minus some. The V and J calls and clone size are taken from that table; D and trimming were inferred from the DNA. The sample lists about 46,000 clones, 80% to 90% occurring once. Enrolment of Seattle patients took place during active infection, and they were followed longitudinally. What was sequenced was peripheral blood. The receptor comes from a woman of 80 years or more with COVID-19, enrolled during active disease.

CDR3: CASSQAVVGGRVTDTQYF. Here the CDR3 DNA reads TGCGCCAGCAGCCAAGCGGTTGTCGGCGGGAGGGTTACAGATACGCAGTATTTT. The V and J genes are TRBV4-3 and TRBJ2-3; 9 nucleotides match TRBD2. V lost 1 base, J lost 3 bases, and 11 bases stayed unmatched. Germline V gives CDR1 LGHNA, CDR2 YSLEER. The CDR3 is 18 residues long.